This passage covers 26 T cell receptor beta chains from one sample sequenced in a study of blood T cell repertoires in COVID-19. This table comes from immunoSEQ multiplex PCR, and its TCRdb copy is limited to in-frame clones, with some not included. The sample includes roughly 86,000 clones, approximately 89% of them seen just once. Input material: peripheral blood. These receptors were obtained from a man between 45 and 60 years old with active or convalescent COVID-19.

This clone appeared a single time. This rearrangement joins TRBV7-2 to TRBJ2-3, with 9 bases identical to TRBD1. Unmatched junction bases numbered 10, after V lost 6 bases and J lost 9 bases. There are 14 residues in the CDR3. From germline, CDR1 is SGHTA and CDR2 FQGNSA. The CDR3 region is CASRIDRGAGTQYF. CDR3 nucleotides: TGTGCCAGCAGAATTGACAGGGGGGCAGGGACGCAGTATTTT.

The rearrangement uses TRBV27 and TRBJ1-5, with 7 bases that match TRBD1. Germline values: CDR1 MNHEY, CDR2 SMNVEV (reference sequence). J lost 9 bases, V lost 4 bases, and 3 bases had no gene match. There are 12 residues in the CDR3. The CDR3 DNA sequence: TGTGCCAGCAGTTCACAGGGGTTGCCCCAGCATTTT. Residues: CASSSQGLPQHF.

The CDR3, as DNA: TGTGCCAGCTCACCTCAGGGGAACACCGGGGAGCTGTTTTTT. Translated, it gives CASSPQGNTGELFF. The chain combines TRBV18 with TRBJ2-2; D is possibly TRBD1 (5 bases). From germline, CDR1 is KGHSH and CDR2 LQKENI. The CDR3 is 14 amino acids. The V gene lost 3 bases and the J gene lost 1 base, with 6 bases spanning the gap.

The chain is built from TRBV25-1 and TRBJ2-5; TRBD1 aligns across 9 bases. Germline V gene lookup returns CDR1 MGHDK and CDR2 SYGVNS. The CDR3 is 15 amino acids. V trimming: 4 bases; J trimming: 4 bases; junction bases outside the gene matches: 7. In DNA, the CDR3 is TGTGCCAGCAGTGGACCGGACAGGGGCGTAGAGACCCAGTACTTC. It yields the protein CASSGPDRGVETQYF.

The genes are TRBV5-8 and TRBJ2-1; no clear D gene. V was shortened by 3 bases and J by 6 bases, with 13 bases between the two germline ends. The germline V gene has CDR1 SGHTS and CDR2 YDEGEE. This CDR3 spans 14 amino acids. The CDR3 region has the DNA TGTGCCAGCAGCTCCCTGGGCCAGGTCAATGAGCAGTTCTTC. As protein: CASSSLGQVNEQFF.

The CDR3 spells CASSLDRDYGYTF. CDR3 bases: TGTGCCAGCAGCCTGGACAGGGACTATGGCTACACCTTC. V gene TRBV11-2 combines with J gene TRBJ1-2; 8 nucleotides align to TRBD1. V shed 5 bases, J shed 3 bases, and the junction held 2 bases outside the gene matches. Germline CDR1 SGHAT, CDR2 FQNNGV. CDR3 size: 13 residues.

This clone came up a few times. The rearrangement links TRBV6-2 or TRBV6-3 to TRBJ2-5; the D gene is possibly TRBD1 (8 bases). The CDR3 sequence is 14 residues long. V lost 5 bases, J lost 4 bases, and 14 bases lay in between. CDR1 is MNHEY, CDR2 SVGEGT, per germline. The chain's CDR3 is CASSRQGRGETQYF. CDR3 in DNA: TGTGCCAGCAGTCGACAGGGGAGGGGAGAGACCCAGTACTTC.

This sequence joins TRBV11-2 and TRBJ1-1; no reliable D call. V dropped 0 bases and J dropped 3 bases, with 5 bases sitting between them. The CDR3 loop spans 13 amino acids. Germline V lookup: CDR1 SGHAT, CDR2 FQNNGV. CDR3 in amino acids: CASSLEEHTEAFF. Written as DNA, the CDR3 is TGTGCCAGCAGCTTAGAGGAGCACACTGAAGCTTTCTTT.

For this clone: Distinct nucleotide sequences in the sample also encode this CDR3. The rearrangement joins TRBV7-9 to TRBJ1-1; D is possibly TRBD1 (6 bases). Germline CDR1 SEHNR, CDR2 FQNEAQ (reference sequence). This CDR3 region has 13 residues. The ends were cut back, 6 bases at V and 11 bases at J, with 19 bases in the middle. The CDR3 nucleotides are TGTGCCAGCAGTTCAGAGGGACAAGGGGACGCTTTCTTT. Its translation: CASSSEGQGDAFF. The variable domain in full, with the rest retrieved from reference TRBV7-9 and TRBJ1-1, is DTGVSQNPRHKITKRGQNVTFRCDPISEHNRLYWYRQTLGQGPEFLTYFQNEAQLEKSRLLSDRFSAERPKGSFSTLEIQRTEQGDSAMYLCASSSEGQGDAFFGQGTRLTVV.

About this clone itself: The junction and the germline gene differ at one end; a read error may be behind it. V is TRBV9 and J is TRBJ2-2; 8 bases are shared with TRBD2. Germline V gene data show CDR1 as SGDLS and CDR2 as YYNGEE. CDR3 length: 16 residues. The CDR3 DNA is TGTGCCCGCAGCGTAGACGGCGGGGGGACCACCGGGGAGCTGTTTTTT. Translated, it gives CARSVDGGGTTGELFF.

This chain connects TRBV18 to TRBJ2-2, with TRBD1 matching over 9 bases. The germline V gene has CDR1 KGHSH and CDR2 LQKENI. The V segment lost 6 bases and the J segment 5 bases; nucleotides outside the gene matches: 4. CDR3 length: 14 amino acids. The DNA for the CDR3 is TGTGCCAGCTCCGGGACAGGGACGACCGGGGAGCTGTTTTTT. Its translation is CASSGTGTTGELFF.

CDR3: CASSLGFWDRGGETQYF. Here the CDR3 DNA reads TGTGCCAGCAGCTTAGGGTTTTGGGACAGGGGCGGTGAGACCCAGTACTTC. This chain connects TRBV7-2 to TRBJ2-5, with 10 bases that match TRBD1. The CDR3 loop spans 17 amino acids. Trimming at V came to 1 base and at J to 5 bases, leaving 10 bases not matched to a gene. From germline, CDR1 is SGHTA and CDR2 FQGNSA.

The chain couples TRBV10-3 to TRBJ1-2, with TRBD1 matching over 10 bases. The CDR3 has 16 amino acids. After removal of 2 bases from V and 3 bases from J, the junction contained 6 bases not matched to a gene. Germline CDR1 is ENHRY and CDR2 is SYGVKD. CDR3 bases: TGTGCCATCAGTGAGGCCGAGGGGACAGGGGACTATGGCTACACCTTC. Encoded protein: CAISEAEGTGDYGYTF.

The gene calls are TRBV5-1 and TRBJ1-4; D not certain. Trimming shortened V by 4 bases and J by 7 bases, and 14 bases separated the two germline ends. Germline V gene data show CDR1 as SGHRS and CDR2 as YFSETQ. The CDR3 length is 14 residues. The CDR3 nucleotides are TGCGCCAGCAGCCCCCGATCCTCGGGTGAAAAACTGTTTTTT. Amino acid sequence: CASSPRSSGEKLFF.

The chain is built from TRBV11-3 and TRBJ2-5, with D possibly TRBD1 on 6 matching bases. The length of the CDR3 is 15 residues. V lost 0 bases and J lost 4, with 12 bases in between. CDR1 is SGHNT and CDR2 is YENEEA in the germline V gene. CDR3 sequence (DNA): TGTGCCAGCAGCTTAGATCCAGGGGAAGGAGAGACCCAGTACTTC. It yields the protein CASSLDPGEGETQYF.

The chain uses TRBV5-1 and TRBJ1-1; 7 positions agree with TRBD1. Germline values: CDR1 SGHRS, CDR2 YFSETQ. The J segment lost 1 base and the V segment lost 3 bases, leaving 9 bases of the junction unmatched. CDR3 size: 16 residues. CDR3 loop: CASSYGTASRNTEAFF. The CDR3, as DNA: TGCGCCAGCAGCTACGGGACAGCTAGCAGGAACACTGAAGCTTTCTTT. Drawing the rest from reference TRBV5-1 and TRBJ1-1, the complete variable domain is KAGVTQTPRYLIKTRGQQVTLSCSPISGHRSVSWYQQTPGQGLQFLFEYFSETQRNKGNFPGRFSGRQFSNSRSEMNVSTLELGDSALYLCASSYGTASRNTEAFFGQGTRLTVV.

This clone was seen just once. The chain joins TRBV7-5 to TRBJ2-3; the table gives TRBD1 as D, unverified against the DNA. TRBV7-5 constitutes a pseudogene. The CDR3 covers 15 residues. The CDR3 bases are TGTGTCAGAAGCCTCTTACAGGGGAGGACAGATACGCAGTATTTT. Its translation: CVRSLLQGRTDTQYF.

Written as DNA, the CDR3 is TGTGCCAGCAGTTTCGCATCAGGGCCTGATCAGCCCCAGCATTTT. It translates to CASSFASGPDQPQHF. The chain carries TRBV6-6 and TRBJ1-5; tentative D call: TRBD1 (5 bases). V lost 4 bases and J lost 5, with 15 bases in between. Germline CDR1 MNHNY, CDR2 SVGAGI (reference sequence). The CDR3 length is 15 residues.

The rearrangement uses TRBV7-9 and TRBJ1-2; maybe TRBD1 (5 bases). Germline lookup yields CDR1 SEHNR and CDR2 FQNEAQ (reference sequence). V was pared by 1 base and J by 0 bases, with 9 bases between. The CDR3 has 15 amino acids. CDR3 in DNA: TGTGCCAGCAGCTTAGGCAGGGATTCTAACTATGGCTACACCTTC. This codes for CASSLGRDSNYGYTF.

V and J are TRBV5-1 and TRBJ2-5; D perhaps matches TRBD2 (5 bases). V shed 1 base and J shed 2 bases, with 18 bases lying between them. The CDR3 spans 17 residues. CDR1 is SGHRS, CDR2 YFSETQ, per germline. This chain's CDR3 is CASSLRTSGVIQETQYF. The CDR3 DNA is TGCGCCAGCAGCTTGCGAACCTCCGGGGTTATACAAGAGACCCAGTACTTC.

The chain links TRBV15 to TRBJ2-5; 7 bases match TRBD1. CDR3 length equals 15 residues. The V gene end was trimmed by 3 bases and the J gene end by 3 bases; junction bases not matched to a gene: 7. Germline V lookup: CDR1 LNHNV, CDR2 YYDKDF (reference sequence). CDR3 coding DNA: TGTGCCACCAGCAGGCCCGGACAGGTAGAAGAGACCCAGTACTTC. Its translation is CATSRPGQVEETQYF.

The chain carries TRBV7-6 and TRBJ2-2; 13 bases match TRBD2. The CDR3 loop spans 18 amino acids. The V gene end was trimmed by 5 bases and the J gene end by 7 bases; junction bases not matched to a gene: 13. Germline-derived CDR1 and CDR2 are SGHVS and FNYEAQ. The CDR3 region has the DNA TGTGCCAGCAGCCAGAGGACTAGCGGGGGCCTTTCTAACGGGGAGCTGTTTTTT. Encoded protein: CASSQRTSGGLSNGELFF.

The chain employs TRBV28 and TRBJ1-2, with a tentative D call TRBD1 (5 bases). Germline V gene data show CDR1 as MDHEN and CDR2 as SYDVKM. This CDR3 spans 15 amino acids. Deletions cut 5 bases from V and 0 bases from J, with 13 bases between. The CDR3 protein is CASSPWGRTNYGYTF. The CDR3 bases are TGTGCCAGCAGTCCCTGGGGCAGAACTAACTATGGCTACACCTTC.

The rearrangement uses TRBV7-2 and TRBJ2-1; 14 bases match TRBD2. V trimming: 5 bases; J trimming: 10 bases; junction bases outside the gene matches: 10. Germline CDR1 is SGHTA and CDR2 is FQGNSA. There are 16 residues in the CDR3. In nucleotides, the CDR3 is TGTGCCAGCAGCCTCCGACTAGCGGGGGGGCGGGACGAGCAGTTCTTC. This translates into CASSLRLAGGRDEQFF. The whole variable domain, filled in from reference TRBV7-2 and TRBJ2-1, reads GAGVSQSPSNKVTEKGKDVELRCDPISGHTALYWYRQSLGQGLEFLIYFQGNSAPDKSGLPSDRFSAERTGGSVSTLTIQRTQQEDSAVYLCASSLRLAGGRDEQFFGPGTRLTVL.

The V call is TRBV5-1, the J call TRBJ1-1, with TRBD1 as a possible D gene (6 bases). The CDR3 totals 14 residues. V shed 7 bases and J shed 0 bases, with 13 bases lying between them. From germline, CDR1 is SGHRS and CDR2 YFSETQ. CDR3 residues: CASASGALNTEAFF. The CDR3 coding sequence is TGCGCCAGCGCCTCAGGGGCTTTGAACACTGAAGCTTTCTTT. Using reference TRBV5-1 and TRBJ1-1 for the parts outside the CDR3, the full variable domain is KAGVTQTPRYLIKTRGQQVTLSCSPISGHRSVSWYQQTPGQGLQFLFEYFSETQRNKGNFPGRFSGRQFSNSRSEMNVSTLELGDSALYLCASASGALNTEAFFGQGTRLTVV.

The chain joins TRBV30 to TRBJ1-1, with D hard to call. V was cut by 3 bases and J by 1 base, with 9 bases left in between. Germline V gives CDR1 GTSNPN, CDR2 SVGIG (reference sequence). The CDR3 is 13 residues long. CDR3 bases: TGTGCCTGGAGCCTCGCCAGGAACACTGAAGCTTTCTTT. It specifies CAWSLARNTEAFF.